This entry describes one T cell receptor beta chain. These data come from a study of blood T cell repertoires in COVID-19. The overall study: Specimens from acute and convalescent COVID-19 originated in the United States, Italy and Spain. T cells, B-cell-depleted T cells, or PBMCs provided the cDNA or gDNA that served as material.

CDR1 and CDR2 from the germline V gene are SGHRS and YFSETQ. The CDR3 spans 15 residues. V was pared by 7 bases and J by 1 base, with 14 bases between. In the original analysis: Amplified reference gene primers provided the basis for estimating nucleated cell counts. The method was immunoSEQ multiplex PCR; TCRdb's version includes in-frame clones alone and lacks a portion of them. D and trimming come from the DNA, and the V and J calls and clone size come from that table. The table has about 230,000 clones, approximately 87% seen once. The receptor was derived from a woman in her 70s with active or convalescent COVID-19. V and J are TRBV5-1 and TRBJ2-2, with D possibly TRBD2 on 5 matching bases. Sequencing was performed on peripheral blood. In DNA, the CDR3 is TGCGCCAGCTACGAGGGATACCTGAACACCGGGGAGCTGTTTTTT. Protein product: CASYEGYLNTGELFF.